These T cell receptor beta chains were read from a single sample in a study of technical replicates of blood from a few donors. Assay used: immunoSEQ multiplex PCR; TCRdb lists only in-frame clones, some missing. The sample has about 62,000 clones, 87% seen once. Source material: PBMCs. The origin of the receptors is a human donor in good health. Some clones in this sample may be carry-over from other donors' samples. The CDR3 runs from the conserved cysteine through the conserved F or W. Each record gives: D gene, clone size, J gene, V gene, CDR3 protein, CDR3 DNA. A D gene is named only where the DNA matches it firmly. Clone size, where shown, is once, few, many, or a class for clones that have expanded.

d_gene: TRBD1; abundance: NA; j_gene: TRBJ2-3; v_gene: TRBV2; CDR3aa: CASSEDRGLTDTQYF; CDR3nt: TGTGCCAGCAGTGAGGACAGGGGGCTTACAGATACGCAGTATTTT
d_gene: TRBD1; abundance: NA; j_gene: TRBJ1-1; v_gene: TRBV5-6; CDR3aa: CASSLQGVRAEAFF; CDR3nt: TGTGCCAGCAGCTTGCAGGGGGTTAGGGCTGAAGCTTTCTTT
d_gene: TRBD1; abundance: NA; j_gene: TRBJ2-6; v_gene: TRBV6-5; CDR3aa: CASSYNQGDGANVLTF; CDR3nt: TGTGCCAGCAGTTACAATCAGGGGGATGGGGCCAACGTCCTGACTTTC
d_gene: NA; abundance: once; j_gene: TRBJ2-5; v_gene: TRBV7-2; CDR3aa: CASSSPGGWETQYF; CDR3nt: TGTGCCAGCAGCTCCCCGGGGGGCTGGGAGACCCAGTACTTC
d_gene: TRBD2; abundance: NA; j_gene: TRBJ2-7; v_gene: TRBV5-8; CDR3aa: CATTTSGRSYEQYF; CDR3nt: TGTGCCACCACGACTAGCGGGCGATCCTACGAGCAGTACTTC
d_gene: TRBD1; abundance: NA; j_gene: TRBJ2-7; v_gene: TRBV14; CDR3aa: CASSRGQTSSYEQYF; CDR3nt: TGTGCCAGCAGCCGGGGACAGACGAGCTCCTACGAGCAGTACTTC
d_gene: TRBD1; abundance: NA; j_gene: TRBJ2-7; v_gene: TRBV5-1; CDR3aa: CASSLTGGAAYEQYF; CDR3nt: TGCGCCAGCAGCTTGACAGGGGGCGCAGCATACGAGCAGTACTTC
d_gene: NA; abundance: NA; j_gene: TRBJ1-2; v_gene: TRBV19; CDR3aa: CASSIAADIFYGYTF; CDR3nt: TGTGCCAGTAGTATAGCCGCCGACATTTTCTATGGCTACACCTTC
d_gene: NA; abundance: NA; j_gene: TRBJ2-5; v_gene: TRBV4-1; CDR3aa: CASSLETSPRETQYF; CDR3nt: TGCGCCAGCAGCCTTGAAACGTCCCCCAGGGAGACCCAGTACTTC
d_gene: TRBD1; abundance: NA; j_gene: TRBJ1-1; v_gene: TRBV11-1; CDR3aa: CASSRGQGNTEAFF; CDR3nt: TGTGCCAGCAGCCGGGGACAGGGGAACACTGAAGCTTTCTTT
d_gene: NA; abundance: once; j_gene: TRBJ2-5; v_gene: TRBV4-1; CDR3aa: CASSPQVLAETQYF; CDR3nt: TGCGCCAGCAGCCCCCAGGTGCTAGCGGAGACCCAGTACTTC
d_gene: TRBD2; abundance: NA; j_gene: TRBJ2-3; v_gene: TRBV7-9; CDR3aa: CASSFGGSTDTQYF; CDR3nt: TGTGCCAGCAGCTTCGGGGGGTCCACAGATACGCAGTATTTT
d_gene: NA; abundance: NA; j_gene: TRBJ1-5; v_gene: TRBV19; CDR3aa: CASSPILAPQHF; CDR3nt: TGTGCCAGTTCCCCCATTTTGGCGCCCCAGCATTTT
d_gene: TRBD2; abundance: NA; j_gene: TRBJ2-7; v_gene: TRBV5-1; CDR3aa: CASSLEGLGSHEQYF; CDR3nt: TGCGCCAGCAGCTTGGAAGGACTAGGATCCCACGAGCAGTACTTC
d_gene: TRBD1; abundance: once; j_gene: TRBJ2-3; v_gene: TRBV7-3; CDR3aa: CASSLLLGTADTQYF; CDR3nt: TGTGCCAGCAGCTTATTACTGGGGACAGCAGATACGCAGTATTTT
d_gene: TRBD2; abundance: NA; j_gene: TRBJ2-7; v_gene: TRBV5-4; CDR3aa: CASSQGTSDYYEQYF; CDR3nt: TGTGCCAGCAGCCAAGGGACTAGCGATTACTACGAGCAGTACTTC
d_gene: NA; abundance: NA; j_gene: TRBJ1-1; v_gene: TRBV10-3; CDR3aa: CATSTGFNAFF; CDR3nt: TGTGCCACATCGACAGGTTTTAACGCTTTCTTT
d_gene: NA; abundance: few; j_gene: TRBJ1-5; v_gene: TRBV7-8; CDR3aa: CASSLREDQPQHF; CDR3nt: TGTGCCAGCAGCTTACGGGAGGATCAGCCCCAGCATTTT
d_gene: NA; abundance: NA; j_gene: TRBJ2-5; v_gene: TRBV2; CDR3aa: CASTPGFETQYF; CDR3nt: TGTGCCAGCACTCCAGGGTTTGAGACCCAGTACTTC
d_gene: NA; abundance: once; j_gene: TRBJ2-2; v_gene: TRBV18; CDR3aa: CASSAYGEEDTGELFF; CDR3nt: TGTGCCAGCTCAGCGTACGGGGAGGAGGACACCGGGGAGCTGTTTTTT
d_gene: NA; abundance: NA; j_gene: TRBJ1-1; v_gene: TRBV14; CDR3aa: CASSWGNTEAFF; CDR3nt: TGTGCCAGCAGCTGGGGCAACACTGAAGCTTTCTTT
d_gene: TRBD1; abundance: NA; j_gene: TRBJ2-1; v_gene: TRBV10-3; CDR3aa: CAPRPDGQDNEQFF; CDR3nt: TGTGCCCCACGGCCCGACGGACAGGACAATGAGCAGTTCTTC
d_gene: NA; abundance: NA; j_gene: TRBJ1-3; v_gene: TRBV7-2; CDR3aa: CASSPTRGAGNTIYF; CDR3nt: TGTGCCAGCAGCCCGACGCGGGGAGCTGGAAACACCATATATTTT
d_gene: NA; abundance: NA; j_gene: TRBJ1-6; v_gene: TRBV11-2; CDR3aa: CASSLTPRNSPLHF; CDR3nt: TGTGCCAGCAGCTTAACCCCCCGGAATTCACCCCTCCACTTT
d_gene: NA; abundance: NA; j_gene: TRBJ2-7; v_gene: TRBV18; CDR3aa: CASSLKGDEQYF; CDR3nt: TGTGCCAGCTCACTCAAGGGAGACGAGCAGTACTTC
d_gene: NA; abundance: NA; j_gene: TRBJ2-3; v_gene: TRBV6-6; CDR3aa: CASRSGPVPPDTQYF; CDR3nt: TGTGCCAGCAGGAGCGGGCCCGTCCCCCCAGATACGCAGTATTTT
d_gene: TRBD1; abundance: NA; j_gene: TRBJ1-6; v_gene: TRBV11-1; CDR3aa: CASSSWDRASSPLHF; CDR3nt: TGTGCCAGCAGCTCATGGGACAGGGCCAGTTCACCCCTCCACTTT
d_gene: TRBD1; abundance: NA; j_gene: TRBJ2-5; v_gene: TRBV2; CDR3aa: CASSPTGGGKTQYF; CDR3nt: TGTGCCAGCAGTCCGACAGGGGGCGGAAAGACCCAGTACTTC
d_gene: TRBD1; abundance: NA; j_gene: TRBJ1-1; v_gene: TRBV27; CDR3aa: CASRPRQGERNTEAFF; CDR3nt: TGTGCCAGCAGGCCTAGACAGGGGGAGAGGAACACTGAAGCTTTCTTT